This entry lists 13 T cell receptor beta chains sequenced from one sample in a study of CD8 T cells in Susac syndrome. Random hexamers were used to reverse transcribe the RNA input (about 0.5 to 1 ug). TCRdb independently ran MiXCR on the immunoSEQ multiplex PCR reads; one entry per CDR3 protein. The sample carries under 150,000 distinct CDR3 sequences, nearly 95% recorded once. The sequenced sample consisted of CD8+ T cells from PBMCs. Every receptor here comes from a human donor in good health.

The chain joins TRBV29-1 to TRBJ2-2; the D gene is possibly TRBD1 (5 bases). CDR1 is SQVTM and CDR2 is ANQGSEA in the germline V gene. The CDR3 spans 12 residues. V lost 2 bases and J 5 bases, leaving 6 bases between the germline ends. CDR3 DNA: TGCAGCGTTGAACAGGGAACCGGGGAGCTGTTTTTT. Its protein is CSVEQGTGELFF.

This clonotype appeared a single time. The genes are TRBV29-1 and TRBJ2-7, with 8 bases identical to TRBD1. This CDR3 comprises 15 residues. Trimming removed 0 bases from V and 0 bases from J; junction bases left unmatched: 4. The germline V gene has CDR1 SQVTM and CDR2 ANQGSEA. CDR3 residues: CSVEDRDRSSYEQYF. For the CDR3, the DNA is TGCAGCGTTGAAGACCGGGACAGGAGCTCCTACGAGCAGTACTTC.

CDR3 in DNA: TGTGCCACCAGTGATTCCCCTACAGGGGATAACCAGCCCCAGCATTTT. This codes for CATSDSPTGDNQPQHF. The rearrangement links TRBV24-1 to TRBJ1-5; 7 nucleotides align to TRBD1. The germline gives CDR1 KGHDR, CDR2 SFDVKD. Trimming cost V 2 bases and J 7 bases; bases outside gene matches: 10. There are 16 residues in the CDR3.

The genes are TRBV7-9 and TRBJ1-1, with no clear D. Trimming pared 6 bases from V and 2 bases from J, leaving 19 bases between. Looked up from germline, CDR1 is SEHNR and CDR2 is FQNEAQ (reference sequence). This CDR3 has 16 residues. CDR3 in DNA: TGTGCCAGCAGTACTACCGGGATCCAGAGAAACACTGAAGCTTTCTTT. It is translated as CASSTTGIQRNTEAFF.

This rearrangement joins TRBV12-3 or TRBV12-4 to TRBJ2-7, with D perhaps TRBD1 (5 bases). The CDR3 contains 12 residues. Between the trimmed V and J ends, which lost 6 bases and 5 bases, there was a span of 11 bases. The CDR3 loop is CASRRSGHEQYF. The DNA of the CDR3 is TGTGCCAGCAGGAGATCAGGGCACGAGCAGTACTTC.

The J gene is TRBJ2-7, the V gene TRBV29-1; 8 bases align to TRBD1. Germline CDR1 reads SQVTM; CDR2 reads ANQGSEA. Trimming took 1 base from V and 2 from J; bases not matched to a gene: 10. The CDR3 is made up of 16 amino acids. CDR3 protein: CSVEGEGQGSTYEQYF. Here the CDR3 DNA reads TGCAGCGTTGAAGGGGAAGGACAGGGCTCTACCTACGAGCAGTACTTC.

The chain is built from TRBV4-1 and TRBJ1-1; TRBD1 matches 7 bases. The V and J ends lost 2 bases and 0 bases, in that order; junction bases with no gene match: 6. The CDR3 runs to 16 residues. CDR1 is MGHRA and CDR2 is YSYEKL in the germline V gene. The CDR3 is CASSQRQGGLNTEAFF. The CDR3 coding sequence is TGCGCCAGCAGCCAACGACAGGGTGGCCTGAACACTGAAGCTTTCTTT.

The chain joins TRBV19 to TRBJ1-5, with D perhaps matching TRBD1 (5 bases). CDR3 size: 12 residues. Germline-derived CDR1 and CDR2 are LNHDA and SQIVND (reference sequence). Trimming shortened V by 6 bases and J by 6 bases, and 9 bases separated the two germline ends. The CDR3 reads CASSQGGQPQHF. CDR3 in DNA: TGTGCCAGTAGCCAGGGTGGTCAGCCCCAGCATTTT.

The V gene is TRBV7-3, the J gene TRBJ2-1, with D possibly being TRBD2 (6 bases). V was cut by 5 bases and J by 3 bases, with 26 bases left in between. The germline V gene has CDR1 SGHTA and CDR2 FQGTGA. The CDR3 runs 19 residues. The DNA for the CDR3 is TGTGCCAGCAGCGAAACGGGGGTGATTAGGGAAACATACTACAATGAGCAGTTCTTC. Translating gives CASSETGVIRETYYNEQFF.

The V and J genes are TRBV29-1 and TRBJ1-5, with 9 bases identical to TRBD1. V lost 6 bases and J lost 4; bases outside the gene matches: 7. Germline CDR1 reads SQVTM; CDR2 reads ANQGSEA. The length of the CDR3 is 14 residues. DNA of the CDR3: TGCAGCGTCGCTTGGGACAGGGTAAATCAGCCCCAGCATTTT. This sequence encodes CSVAWDRVNQPQHF.

The V call is TRBV20-1, the J call TRBJ2-2; the match to TRBD1 covers 9 bases. The V and J ends lost 4 bases and 4 bases, in that order; junction bases with no gene match: 7. The CDR3 is made up of 15 amino acids. Looked up from germline, CDR1 is DFQATT and CDR2 is SNEGSKA (reference sequence). The CDR3 spells CSAKGQGRVTGELFF. The DNA for the CDR3 is TGCAGTGCTAAAGGACAGGGGCGTGTCACCGGGGAGCTGTTTTTT.

The chain employs TRBV15 and TRBJ1-1; tentatively, D is TRBD1 (5 bases). CDR3 length equals 13 residues. Trimming pared 0 bases from V and 6 bases from J, leaving 8 bases between. The germline V gene has CDR1 LNHNV and CDR2 YYDKDF (reference sequence). The CDR3 is CATSRDWGSEAFF. CDR3 coding DNA: TGTGCCACCAGCAGAGACTGGGGCTCTGAAGCTTTCTTT.

This sequence joins TRBV28 and TRBJ1-2; no definite D call. In germline, CDR1 is MDHEN, CDR2 SYDVKM. The CDR3 totals 15 residues. The germline V and J ends were trimmed by 6 bases and 8 bases, with 22 bases remaining between them. The chain's CDR3 is CASRPTLRTRVGYTF. Here the CDR3 DNA reads TGTGCCAGCAGACCTACCCTCCGGACGCGGGTAGGCTACACCTTC.